This TCR beta chain originates from a study of cytomegalovirus exposure and HLA in healthy donors. Profiling relied on immunoSEQ multiplex PCR, and the TCRdb table lists in-frame clones only, not all of them. The data contain about 150,000 clones, 70% to 90% of them seen just once; the ten biggest clones take up about a fifth. Germline lookup yields CDR1 SGHTA and CDR2 FQGNSA. Trimming cost V 1 base and J 4 bases, with 12 bases left between them. The length of the CDR3 is 15 residues. The sample taken for sequencing was PBMCs. The clonotype comes from a man aged 18 to 29 in good health and CMV-seropositive. This chain uses TRBV7-2 with TRBJ2-3, with a possible D match to TRBD2 (5 bases). The CDR3 DNA sequence: TGTGCCAGCAGCTTAGTAGGCCTAGCCGCAGATACGCAGTATTTT. Translating it yields CASSLVGLAADTQYF.